This is a list of T cell receptor beta chains from one sample in a study of Graves' ophthalmopathy and Graves' hyperthyroidism. TCRdb reanalysed the multiplex PCR reads using MiXCR and keeps one entry per CDR3 protein. The table has about 500,000 distinct CDR3 sequences, around 15% seen once. Specimen: blood. The receptors were sampled from a woman in her 30s with Graves' ophthalmopathy. Each CDR3 is given with its conserved first and last residue. Clone sizes are given selectively: once, few, many, or a class where the clone is expanded.

v_gene	j_gene	abundance	CDR3aa
TRBV6-1	TRBJ2-5	many	CASTRSDQETQYF
TRBV18	TRBJ2-2	-	CASSLGLAGASTGELFF
TRBV4-1	TRBJ1-5	-	CASSQDPAGGQHF
TRBV20-1	TRBJ1-5	many	CSASRGLMEPQHF
TRBV7-8	TRBJ1-5	few	CASSPGVVRPQHF
TRBV6-1	TRBJ2-2	few	CASTRPPPGELFF
TRBV20-1	TRBJ2-5	many	CSVETSGETQYF
TRBV30	TRBJ1-1	many	CAWARQEAFF
TRBV10-3	TRBJ2-5	many	CAITNSGRQETQYF
TRBV4-2	TRBJ2-5	many	CASSQNTGGTGQETQYF
TRBV5-1	TRBJ2-7	many	CASSLMAPPTEQYF
TRBV15	TRBJ2-5	many	CATSSLSKETQYF
TRBV10-3	TRBJ1-6	many	CAISRQGGNSPLHF
TRBV6-5	TRBJ1-5	many	CASSPDRVGGQPQHF
TRBV5-1	TRBJ1-1	many	CASSLWGGQRNTEAFF
TRBV11-3	TRBJ1-2	many	CASSLAVGTVYGYTF
TRBV19	TRBJ1-1	-	CASSIGQGAEAFF
TRBV7-9	TRBJ2-7	many	CASSGIGGLNYEQYF
TRBV11-3	TRBJ2-4	-	CASSFTRGTKNIQYF
TRBV4-1	TRBJ1-2	many	CASSLRTGAEGYGYTF
TRBV20-1	TRBJ1-2	many	CSAYQGDYGYTF
TRBV10-3	TRBJ1-3	many	CATWNSGNTIYF
TRBV6-1	TRBJ2-7	many	CASSPRDELYEQYF
TRBV20-1	TRBJ2-5	-	CSAIVQETQYF
TRBV30	TRBJ1-1	many	CAWRDRLEAFF
TRBV6-5	TRBJ1-2	many	CASGWRTVGIYGYTF
TRBV9	TRBJ2-2	-	CASTLGGRELFF
TRBV5-6	TRBJ1-1	many	CASSIGTGGPTEAFF
TRBV28	TRBJ1-2	many	CASSPLGTGYGYTF
TRBV28	TRBJ2-4	many	CASSPGTGGVQYF
TRBV7-9	TRBJ2-2	many	CASSLARESGELFF
TRBV6-1	TRBJ1-5	many	CASIDPASNQPQHF
TRBV7-9	TRBJ2-7	-	CASSSTGTGSHEQYF